One and the same sample provided the 5 T cell receptor beta chains below, sequenced in a study of blood T cell repertoires in COVID-19. Profiled with immunoSEQ multiplex PCR; TCRdb holds only in-frame clones, not every one. Among about 64,000 clones listed, about 93% were seen once. The sequenced sample consisted of peripheral blood. The receptors stem from a woman of 80 years or more with active COVID-19.

The gene calls are TRBV19 and TRBJ2-2; D is possibly TRBD1 (5 bases). The CDR3 length is 16 residues. Germline V gives CDR1 LNHDA, CDR2 SQIVND (reference sequence). Trimming pared 7 bases from V and 6 bases from J, leaving 21 bases between. The CDR3 reads CASKFTPGWDPGELFF. The CDR3 DNA is TGTGCCAGTAAATTTACGCCAGGGTGGGATCCCGGGGAGCTGTTTTTT. The full variable domain, completed using reference TRBV19 and TRBJ2-2, is DGGITQSPKYLFRKEGQNVTLSCEQNLNHDAMYWYRQDPGQGLRLIYYSQIVNDFQKGDIAEGYSVSREKKESFPLTVTSAQKNPTAFYLCASKFTPGWDPGELFFGEGSRLTVL.

The gene calls are TRBV20-1 and TRBJ2-7; D call uncertain. Germline CDR1 reads DFQATT; CDR2 reads SNEGSKA (reference sequence). The V end lost 4 bases, the J end lost 1 base, and 5 bases lay between the germline ends. This CDR3 has 11 residues. DNA of the CDR3: TGCAGTGCTACCAGTTCCTACGAGCAGTACTTC. This gives the protein CSATSSYEQYF.

The chain carries TRBV7-8 and TRBJ1-2; tentatively, D is TRBD1 (5 bases). Per the germline V gene, CDR1 is SGHVS and CDR2 is FQNEAQ. The CDR3 spans 16 residues. V lost 5 bases and J lost 4, with 20 bases in between. The CDR3 loop reads CASSREGATGGYGYTF. The CDR3 DNA is TGTGCCAGCAGCAGAGAAGGGGCAACGGGCGGCTATGGCTACACCTTC.

The chain has TRBV11-2 and TRBJ2-1; no definite D call. The germline V gene encodes CDR1 SGHAT and CDR2 FQNNGV. This CDR3 contains 11 residues. Trimming removed 3 bases from V and 7 bases from J, with 4 bases in between. CDR3 sequence reads: CASSFVNEQFF. The CDR3 DNA is TGTGCCAGCAGCTTCGTAAATGAGCAGTTCTTC.

This sequence joins TRBV5-1 and TRBJ1-2; 9 positions agree with TRBD1. Germline assignment: CDR1 SGHRS and CDR2 YFSETQ. Losses at the gene ends were 4 bases for V and 4 bases for J; bases not matched to a gene: 8. This CDR3 region has 15 residues. The CDR3: CASSPDGQGTYGYTF. For the CDR3, the DNA is TGCGCCAGCAGCCCGGATGGACAGGGGACCTATGGCTACACCTTC.